Below, 31 T cell receptor beta chains from the same sample are listed, as sequenced in a study of cytomegalovirus exposure and HLA in healthy donors. With 60 Vbeta and 13 Jbeta primers, the PCR was carried out. Assay used: immunoSEQ multiplex PCR; TCRdb lists only in-frame clones, some missing. Of under 150,000 clones in the sample, 75% to 85% were seen once. The specimen was PBMCs. The receptors were gathered from a woman aged 40 to 50 in good health and CMV-seropositive.

J is TRBJ2-7 and V is TRBV6-5; no reliable D call. Germline-derived CDR1 and CDR2 are MNHEY and SVGAGI. The germline V and J ends were trimmed by 2 bases and 2 bases, with 10 bases remaining between them. The CDR3 length is 14 residues. The CDR3 nucleotides read TGTGCCAGCAGTTACAAGTACCAGGCCTACGAGCAGTACTTC. Amino acids: CASSYKYQAYEQYF.

The chain is built from TRBV6-5 and TRBJ2-1; D may be TRBD2 (5 bases). V lost 4 bases to trimming and J lost 7 bases, with 20 bases between them. Germline V gives CDR1 MNHEY, CDR2 SVGAGI. The CDR3 contains 16 residues. The chain's CDR3 is CASSSQYGRAGNEQFF. The CDR3 DNA is TGTGCCAGCAGTTCCCAATATGGGCGGGCTGGGAATGAGCAGTTCTTC.

V and J are TRBV21-1 and TRBJ2-7; the table's D gene call, TRBD1, was not cross checked with the DNA. TRBV21-1 is listed as a pseudogene. CDR3 length: 17 residues. In nucleotides, the CDR3 is TGTGCCAGCAGCAAAACTCCCCACCGGGACAGGGCCTACGAGCAGTACTTC. It yields the protein CASSKTPHRDRAYEQYF.

The CDR3 spells CASSQATGPLNTEAFF. CDR3 bases: TGTGCCAGCAGCCAAGCGACAGGCCCTCTGAACACTGAAGCTTTCTTT. The chain combines TRBV14 with TRBJ1-1; D perhaps matches TRBD1 (6 bases). Looked up from germline, CDR1 is SGHDN and CDR2 is FVKESK. The CDR3 runs 16 residues. Trimming shortened V by 1 base and J by 0 bases, and 12 bases separated the two germline ends.

V usage is TRBV11-3 and J usage is TRBJ2-1, with D tentatively TRBD1 (5 bases). V was clipped by 2 bases and J by 10 bases, with 12 bases between them. Germline V gives CDR1 SGHNT, CDR2 YENEEA. The CDR3 runs to 13 residues. The CDR3 region is CASSLFGRVEQFF. The CDR3 DNA follows: TGTGCCAGCAGCTTATTCGGCAGGGTCGAGCAGTTCTTC.

CDR3 sequence (DNA): TGTGCCAGCAGCTTGGGTGGGGGACAGGGGAACACTGAAGCTTTCTTT. Its translation: CASSLGGGQGNTEAFF. The rearrangement uses TRBV5-4 and TRBJ1-1, with 9 bases matching TRBD1. J was trimmed by 1 base and V by 0 bases; bases with no gene match: 4. CDR3 length: 16 residues. Germline lookup yields CDR1 SGHNT and CDR2 YYREEE (reference sequence).

The chain couples TRBV5-1 to TRBJ2-5; D call uncertain. Per the germline V gene, CDR1 is SGHRS and CDR2 is YFSETQ. V lost 0 bases, J lost 4 bases, and 13 bases lay in between. The length of the CDR3 is 15 residues. CDR3 protein: CASSLGPTEGETQYF. DNA for the CDR3: TGCGCCAGCAGCTTGGGGCCAACAGAAGGAGAGACCCAGTACTTC.

The chain links TRBV5-5 to TRBJ1-1; TRBD1 agrees at 7 bases. CDR1 is SGHKS and CDR2 is YYEKEE in the germline V gene (reference sequence). The CDR3 consists of 15 residues. V lost 0 bases and J lost 7; bases outside the gene matches: 9. The CDR3 spells CASSLGTGPYGEAFF. The CDR3 coding sequence is TGTGCCAGCAGCTTGGGGACAGGACCCTACGGTGAAGCTTTCTTT.

This clone was detected once. The genes are TRBV6-6 and TRBJ1-1; perhaps TRBD1 as D (6 bases). The CDR3 loop spans 16 amino acids. Trimming took 2 bases from V and 5 from J, leaving 18 bases between them. Germline V lookup: CDR1 MNHNY, CDR2 SVGAGI (reference sequence). CDR3 in amino acids: CASSYNSPPGVTEAFF. In nucleotides, the CDR3 is TGTGCCAGCAGTTACAACTCACCGCCAGGGGTTACTGAAGCTTTCTTT.

The gene calls are TRBV7-2 and TRBJ2-1, with no clear D. Trimming stripped 5 bases from V and 0 bases from J, with 11 bases between. Germline loops: CDR1 SGHTA, CDR2 FQGNSA. This CDR3 has 15 residues. CDR3 in amino acids: CASSKTASSYNEQFF. The CDR3 DNA reads as TGTGCCAGCAGCAAAACCGCCAGCTCCTACAATGAGCAGTTCTTC.

The rearrangement uses TRBV9 and TRBJ2-3; TRBD2 is a possible D gene (6 bases). Germline V gives CDR1 SGDLS, CDR2 YYNGEE. The CDR3 has 15 amino acids. Between the trimmed V and J ends, which lost 3 bases and 3 bases, there was a span of 14 bases. CDR3 residues: CASSGGLSGTDTQYF. CDR3 coding DNA: TGTGCCAGCAGCGGCGGACTAAGCGGAACAGATACGCAGTATTTT.

The genes are TRBV29-1 and TRBJ1-1, with 7 bases identical to TRBD1. Germline V lookup: CDR1 SQVTM, CDR2 ANQGSEA. This CDR3 region has 12 residues. J gave up 2 bases and V 5 bases, and 2 bases lay outside the gene matches. The CDR3 region has the DNA TGCAGCGTTCGACAGGGAAACACTGAAGCTTTCTTT. Amino acid sequence: CSVRQGNTEAFF.

J is TRBJ2-7 and V is TRBV6-5; TRBD2 matches 8 bases. The CDR3 is made up of 15 amino acids. CDR1 and CDR2 from the germline V gene are MNHEY and SVGAGI. V trimming: 6 bases; J trimming: 6 bases; junction bases outside the gene matches: 13. The CDR3 nucleotides are TGTGCCAGCAGGACCCTCCGGGAGGGCCAGGGCGAGCAGTACTTC. Its translation: CASRTLREGQGEQYF.

The rearrangement links TRBV7-8 to TRBJ2-2, with 7 bases that match TRBD1. J lost 2 bases, V lost 3 bases, and 3 bases had no gene match. The length of the CDR3 is 15 residues. The germline CDR1 and CDR2 sequences are SGHVS and FQNEAQ. The CDR3 sequence: CASSFRDSNTGELFF. For the CDR3, the DNA is TGTGCCAGCAGCTTCCGGGACAGTAACACCGGGGAGCTGTTTTTT.

This clone was seen a few times. V is TRBV6-5 and J is TRBJ2-3; D is possibly TRBD2 (6 bases). CDR1 and CDR2 from the germline V gene are MNHEY and SVGAGI. V was pared by 7 bases and J by 1 base, with 15 bases between. The CDR3 extends over 15 amino acids. The CDR3, as DNA: TGTGCCAGCACCCGCCAGCCTAGCGGCACAGATACGCAGTATTTT. This sequence encodes CASTRQPSGTDTQYF.

This chain links TRBV7-2 with TRBJ2-7; perhaps TRBD2 as D (5 bases). This CDR3 is 14 amino acids long. Per germline, CDR1 SGHTA and CDR2 FQGNSA. V was cut by 5 bases and J by 3 bases, with 14 bases left in between. The CDR3 nucleotides read TGTGCCAGCAGCCGCGAGGGAACATACTACGAGCAGTACTTC. Translated: CASSREGTYYEQYF.

This clone was seen once. The chain uses TRBV29-1 and TRBJ2-3, with TRBD2 as a possible D gene (5 bases). This CDR3 has 15 amino acids. Germline CDR1 SQVTM, CDR2 ANQGSEA. Trimming left V 4 bases short and J 2 bases short, with 16 bases between. The CDR3 nucleotides are TGCAGCGTTGTATTAGGACTCTTCCCCACAGATACGCAGTATTTT. Amino acid sequence: CSVVLGLFPTDTQYF.

The chain uses TRBV7-9 and TRBJ2-3; tentative D call: TRBD2 (6 bases). This CDR3 is 18 amino acids long. V shed 6 bases and J shed 1 base, with 23 bases lying between them. Germline V gene data show CDR1 as SEHNR and CDR2 as FQNEAQ (reference sequence). The CDR3 DNA follows: TGTGCCAGCAGTGTTGGGCGGGAAGGTTTGTGGGGCACAGATACGCAGTATTTT. Residues: CASSVGREGLWGTDTQYF.

V is TRBV5-5 and J is TRBJ1-5, with 9 positions matching TRBD1. Per the germline V gene, CDR1 is SGHKS and CDR2 is YYEKEE (reference sequence). The junction had 6 bases not matched to a gene; V was cut back by 4 bases and J by 1 base. This CDR3 contains 16 residues. The CDR3: CASSTGQGGSNQPQHF. DNA for the CDR3: TGTGCCAGCAGCACGGGACAGGGAGGCAGCAATCAGCCCCAGCATTTT.

This clone appeared a single time. The chain employs TRBV7-8 and TRBJ2-3; 9 positions match TRBD1. In germline, CDR1 is SGHVS, CDR2 FQNEAQ. After removal of 4 bases from V and 6 bases from J, the junction contained 11 bases not matched to a gene. The CDR3 covers 16 residues. The CDR3 DNA reads TGTGCCAGCAGCTCCCGGGAAGGGACAGGGTGGGATACGCAGTATTTT. Translating gives CASSSREGTGWDTQYF.

The chain carries TRBV29-1 and TRBJ2-7, with D possibly TRBD1 on 6 matching bases. Germline V CDR1 and CDR2: SQVTM, ANQGSEA. V lost 7 bases and J lost 2, with 12 bases in between. This CDR3 has 12 residues. The CDR3, as DNA: TGCAGCGCCCTGACAGGTACCTACGAGCAGTACTTC. It translates to CSALTGTYEQYF.

The chain links TRBV19 to TRBJ1-1; 11 bases map to TRBD1. CDR1 is LNHDA, CDR2 SQIVND, per germline (reference sequence). V lost 1 base to trimming and J lost 5 bases; unmatched junction nucleotides: 3. The CDR3 has 15 amino acids. This CDR3 is CASSIGTGGRTEAFF. The CDR3 DNA follows: TGTGCCAGTAGTATAGGGACAGGGGGCAGGACTGAAGCTTTCTTT.

CDR3 DNA: TGTGCCAGCAGCGGAGGCGGGCTAGCGGGAGACGAGCAGTACTTC. Translated: CASSGGGLAGDEQYF. The chain is built from TRBV5-4 and TRBJ2-7; TRBD2 aligns across 10 bases. The V and J ends lost 4 bases and 5 bases, in that order; junction bases with no gene match: 9. This CDR3 is 15 amino acids long. Germline CDR1 is SGHNT and CDR2 is YYREEE (reference sequence).

This rearrangement joins TRBV10-1 to TRBJ2-1; a possible D gene is TRBD2 (5 bases). The V gene lost 6 bases and the J gene lost 8 bases, with 17 bases spanning the gap. Germline V gene lookup returns CDR1 WNHNN and CDR2 SYGVQD (reference sequence). This CDR3 has 14 residues. The CDR3 DNA reads TGCGCCAGCAGCCGCCGCGGTAGCGTGGATGAGCAGTTCTTC. Protein: CASSRRGSVDEQFF.

The CDR3: CASSSPGQAEKLFF. The CDR3, as DNA: TGTGCCAGCAGTTCCCCGGGACAGGCTGAAAAACTGTTTTTT. The chain employs TRBV28 and TRBJ1-4; the match to TRBD1 covers 8 bases. The germline V gene has CDR1 MDHEN and CDR2 SYDVKM. CDR3 length: 14 amino acids. V was clipped by 4 bases and J by 7 bases; unmatched bases: 5.

The chain carries TRBV15 and TRBJ2-7; tentatively, D is TRBD2 (6 bases). The V end lost 5 bases, the J end lost 6 bases, and 20 bases lay between the germline ends. The germline CDR1 and CDR2 sequences are LNHNV and YYDKDF (reference sequence). The CDR3 has 15 amino acids. The CDR3 protein is CATSGLGGGLGEQYF. CDR3 DNA sequence: TGTGCCACCAGCGGGCTGGGAGGCGGGTTGGGCGAGCAGTACTTC.

The CDR3 here is CASSQVGTGLIGELFF. The CDR3 DNA reads TGCGCCAGCAGCCAAGTTGGGACAGGGTTGATAGGGGAGCTGTTTTTT. The chain recombines TRBV4-1 with TRBJ2-2; 9 positions agree with TRBD1. Germline V gene data show CDR1 as MGHRA and CDR2 as YSYEKL. The V segment lost 1 base and the J segment 8 bases; nucleotides outside the gene matches: 8. The CDR3 consists of 16 residues.

The chain combines TRBV13 with TRBJ2-7; 9 nucleotides agree with TRBD1. Germline-derived CDR1 and CDR2 are PRHDT and FYEKMQ (reference sequence). V trimming: 4 bases; J trimming: 2 bases; junction bases outside the gene matches: 3. The CDR3 has 14 amino acids. The CDR3 loop is CASSSRQGAYEQYF. The CDR3, as DNA: TGTGCCAGCAGCTCTAGACAGGGGGCCTACGAGCAGTACTTC.

In this sample, this clone turned up a few times. The chain uses TRBV7-2 and TRBJ2-3; no reliable D call. The V gene lost 4 bases and the J gene lost 7 bases, with 6 bases spanning the gap. The CDR3 contains 11 residues. Germline V gene lookup returns CDR1 SGHTA and CDR2 FQGNSA. CDR3 nucleotides: TGTGCCAGCAGCTCACAAAATACGCAGTATTTT. Translated, it gives CASSSQNTQYF.

This clone was seen a few times. CDR3 amino acids: CASSYSGTKNYEQYF. DNA of the CDR3: TGTGCCAGCAGTTACTCGGGGACAAAGAACTACGAGCAGTACTTC. The chain carries TRBV6-5 and TRBJ2-7, with D possibly being TRBD1 (6 bases). Deletions cut 0 bases from V and 3 bases from J, with 12 bases between. The CDR3 sequence is 15 residues long. The germline V gene encodes CDR1 MNHEY and CDR2 SVGAGI.

This clone was seen just once. V usage is TRBV7-6 and J usage is TRBJ2-5; 12 nucleotides match TRBD2. The V and J ends lost 0 bases and 5 bases, in that order; junction bases with no gene match: 7. There are 17 residues in the CDR3. Germline V gene lookup returns CDR1 SGHVS and CDR2 FNYEAQ. Here the CDR3 reads CASSLAPTSGSLETQYF. CDR3 in DNA: TGTGCCAGCAGCTTAGCGCCGACTAGCGGGAGTCTGGAGACCCAGTACTTC.